Listed below are T cell receptor beta chains from one sample, sequenced in a study of T-cell reconstitution after alpha-beta-depleted transplantation in children. Each CDR3 protein is one row after TCRdb ran MiXCR on the PCR reads. The table lists 250,000 to 350,000 distinct CDR3 sequences, approximately 9.6% of them singletons. Here the sequenced sample was PBMCs from the stem cell graft donor, taken from the stem cell graft. Receptors originate from a human donor who donated a stem cell graft to a child with SCID. The CDR3 runs from the conserved cysteine through the conserved F or W. Fields, in order: CDR3 protein, CDR3 DNA, clone size, D gene, CDR3 length, V gene, J gene. The D gene is left open where the match is weak. Clone sizes are given selectively: once, few, many, or a class where the clone is expanded.

CSVGGTPLGPIEAFF	TGCAGCGTTGGGGGGACACCATTGGGTCCCATTGAAGCTTTCTTT	few	-	15	TRBV29-1	TRBJ1-1
CASSLGAANYGYTF	TGTGCCAGCAGCTTAGGGGCAGCTAACTATGGCTACACCTTC	few	-	14	TRBV7-9	TRBJ1-2
CAGGQNTGELFF	TGTGCCGGTGGACAGAACACCGGGGAGCTGTTTTTT	-	-	12	TRBV7-9	TRBJ2-2
CASSQPTANYGYTF	TGTGCCAGCAGCCAACCGACAGCTAACTATGGCTACACCTTC	many	-	14	TRBV3-1	TRBJ1-2
CASRKQGAVDEQYF	TGTGCCAGCAGGAAACAGGGGGCTGTCGACGAGCAGTACTTC	-	TRBD1	14	TRBV12-3/TRBV12-4	TRBJ2-7
CSALTSGGADTQYF	TGCAGTGCCCTGACTAGCGGGGGTGCAGATACGCAGTATTTT	-	TRBD2	14	TRBV20-1	TRBJ2-3
CASRETGVVGGELFF	TGTGCCAGCAGGGAGACAGGGGTGGTTGGCGGGGAGCTGTTTTTT	few	TRBD1	15	TRBV6-1	TRBJ2-2
CAISESPRDRVTQNTGELFF	TGTGCCATCAGTGAGTCTCCTCGCGACAGGGTAACACAGAACACCGGGGAGCTGTTTTTT	-	TRBD1	20	TRBV10-3	TRBJ2-2
CSAPMDRSYNEQFF	TGCAGTGCCCCAATGGACAGGTCCTACAATGAGCAGTTCTTC	-	TRBD1	14	TRBV20-1	TRBJ2-1
CASSFDAYSYNEQFF	TGCGCCAGCAGCTTCGATGCCTACTCCTACAATGAGCAGTTCTTC	-	-	15	TRBV5-1	TRBJ2-1
CASRTGQGDYEQYF	TGCGCCAGCAGAACTGGACAGGGGGACTACGAGCAGTACTTC	few	TRBD1	14	TRBV5-1	TRBJ2-7
CASSTSGNYEQYF	TGTGCCAGCAGTACCTCAGGGAATTACGAGCAGTACTTC	few	-	13	TRBV6-1	TRBJ2-7
CSAGPQATYEQYF	TGCAGTGCCGGACCGCAGGCAACCTACGAGCAGTACTTC	few	-	13	TRBV20-1	TRBJ2-7
CAIRGDYSSYNEQFF	TGTGCCATCAGAGGGGACTATAGCTCCTACAATGAGCAGTTCTTC	-	TRBD2	15	TRBV10-3	TRBJ2-1
CASSRGQGNEQFF	TGTGCCAGCAGTAGGGGACAGGGAAATGAGCAGTTCTTC	few	TRBD1	13	TRBV2	TRBJ2-1
CASSPSGAGTEAFF	TGTGCCAGCAGTCCCTCAGGGGCCGGCACTGAAGCTTTCTTT	many	-	14	TRBV12-3/TRBV12-4	TRBJ1-1
CASSYAPSGANVLTF	TGTGCCAGCAGTTACGCTCCTTCTGGGGCCAACGTCCTGACTTTC	-	-	15	TRBV6-5	TRBJ2-6
CASSLDASGNTIYF	TGTGCCAGCAGTTTAGACGCCTCTGGAAACACCATATATTTT	many	-	14	TRBV27	TRBJ1-3
CATSKDRASYEQYF	TGTGCCACCAGCAAGGACAGGGCCTCCTACGAGCAGTACTTC	few	TRBD1	14	TRBV15	TRBJ2-7
CASSSRDRTYEQYF	TGCGCCAGCAGCTCGCGGGACAGGACCTACGAGCAGTACTTC	-	TRBD1	14	TRBV5-1	TRBJ2-7
CASSLEGLATEAFF	TGTGCCAGCAGCTTAGAGGGCCTGGCGACTGAAGCTTTCTTT	-	-	14	TRBV7-9	TRBJ1-1
CASSPRTGGLSPAEAFF	TGTGCCAGCAGCCCCCGGACAGGGGGCCTTTCACCCGCTGAAGCTTTCTTT	few	TRBD1	17	TRBV5-6	TRBJ1-1
CASRQGTGGYNSPLHF	TGTGCCAGCAGGCAGGGGACAGGGGGCTATAATTCACCCCTCCACTTT	many	TRBD1	16	TRBV6-1	TRBJ1-6
CASRARSGKLFF	TGTGCCAGTAGAGCCCGGTCGGGAAAACTGTTTTTT	-	-	12	TRBV19	TRBJ1-4
CASSEYGEPQHF	TGTGCCAGCAGTGAATACGGGGAGCCCCAGCATTTT	-	-	12	TRBV2	TRBJ1-5
CASSLKVQTSYEQYF	TGTGCCAGCAGTTTAAAGGTGCAGACCTCCTACGAGCAGTACTTC	-	-	15	TRBV27	TRBJ2-7
CASSLGQGTGYTF	TGTGCCAGCAGCTTGGGACAGGGGACCGGCTACACCTTC	few	TRBD1	13	TRBV7-6	TRBJ1-2
CASSYSRQPMGANVLTF	TGTGCCAGCAGTTACTCTCGGCAGCCTATGGGGGCCAACGTCCTGACTTTC	-	-	17	TRBV6-2/TRBV6-3	TRBJ2-6
CASSLRPSYEQYF	TGTGCCAGCAGCTTACGACCATCCTACGAGCAGTACTTC	many	-	13	TRBV7-9	TRBJ2-7
CASLFPGESDTQYF	TGTGCCAGCCTCTTCCCCGGGGAGAGCGATACGCAGTATTTT	-	-	14	TRBV12-3/TRBV12-4	TRBJ2-3
CASSVSGTSKSYEQYF	TGTGCCAGCAGCGTCTCCGGGACTAGCAAGTCCTACGAGCAGTACTTC	-	TRBD2	16	TRBV7-9	TRBJ2-7
CSAYRGGNTEAFF	TGCAGTGCTTACAGGGGGGGGAACACTGAAGCTTTCTTT	few	TRBD1	13	TRBV20-1	TRBJ1-1
CASSKASGGQGYTF	TGTGCCAGCAGCAAAGCCTCAGGGGGGCAGGGCTACACCTTC	many	TRBD1	14	TRBV7-9	TRBJ1-2
CASSQDTGTGNTEAFF	TGTGCCAGCAGCCAAGATACGGGGACGGGGAACACTGAAGCTTTCTTT	many	-	16	TRBV3-1	TRBJ1-1
CASRASEATNEKLFF	TGTGCCAGCAGGGCCTCGGAAGCAACTAATGAAAAACTGTTTTTT	few	-	15	TRBV2	TRBJ1-4
CSANRDSIGTEAFF	TGCAGTGCCAATAGGGACAGTATCGGCACTGAAGCTTTCTTT	many	TRBD1	14	TRBV20-1	TRBJ1-1
CASSPDLYGYTF	TGTGCCAGCAGCCCTGACCTCTATGGCTACACCTTC	many	-	12	TRBV12-3/TRBV12-4	TRBJ1-2
CSAQGLAGNEQFF	TGCAGTGCCCAGGGACTAGCGGGCAATGAGCAGTTCTTC	few	TRBD2	13	TRBV20-1	TRBJ2-1
CATSTGSWQPQHF	TGTGCCACCAGCACAGGGAGCTGGCAGCCCCAGCATTTT	-	-	13	TRBV24-1	TRBJ1-5
CSARGGPGSYEQYF	TGCAGTGCTAGAGGAGGCCCGGGTTCCTACGAGCAGTACTTC	-	-	14	TRBV20-1	TRBJ2-7
CASSERVLAGALDTQYF	TGCGCCAGCAGTGAGAGGGTGCTAGCGGGGGCGTTGGATACGCAGTATTTT	few	TRBD2	17	TRBV10-2	TRBJ2-3
CASDESGTGGDTEAFF	TGTGCCAGCGACGAATCCGGGACAGGAGGCGACACTGAAGCTTTCTTT	few	TRBD1	16	TRBV6-1	TRBJ1-1
CASGGTGWGTEAFF	TGTGCCAGCGGGGGGACAGGGTGGGGCACTGAAGCTTTCTTT	many	TRBD1	14	TRBV4-2	TRBJ1-1
CASTIWERHEQYF	TGTGCCAGCACCATTTGGGAGCGCCACGAGCAGTACTTC	few	-	13	TRBV12-3/TRBV12-4	TRBJ2-7
CASTLRGGAGNEQFF	TGTGCCAGCACCCTTCGTGGGGGGGCTGGGAATGAGCAGTTCTTC	few	-	15	TRBV12-3/TRBV12-4	TRBJ2-1
CASSQEQAVVGGLGDTQYF	TGTGCCAGCAGCCAAGAACAGGCGGTAGTGGGGGGCTTGGGGGATACGCAGTATTTT	many	-	19	TRBV4-2	TRBJ2-3
CSARPGQINEQFF	TGCAGTGCTAGGCCGGGACAGATCAATGAGCAGTTCTTC	few	TRBD1	13	TRBV20-1	TRBJ2-1
CASSYVTGYQETQYF	TGTGCCAGCAGTTATGTGACAGGGTATCAAGAGACCCAGTACTTC	few	TRBD1	15	TRBV6-5	TRBJ2-5
CAISGGQGPSGQFF	TGTGCCATCAGTGGAGGACAGGGCCCCTCGGGACAGTTCTTC	few	TRBD1	14	TRBV10-3	TRBJ2-1
CSARYQGQALYGYTF	TGCAGTGCTAGATACCAGGGACAGGCCCTCTATGGCTACACCTTC	-	TRBD1	15	TRBV20-1	TRBJ1-2